These T cell receptor beta chains were read from a single sample in a study of blood T cell repertoires in COVID-19. Clones were read by immunoSEQ multiplex PCR, and TCRdb kept only the in-frame ones, dropping some. Of 80,000 to 95,000 clones listed, roughly 86% are singletons. Input material: peripheral blood. These receptors all stem from a man in his sixties or seventies with acute or convalescent COVID-19. Each CDR3 is given with its conserved first and last residue. D genes are given only for firm matches. Part of the rows lack a size; the others show once, few, many or a class for expanded clones.

abundance	v_gene	d_gene	len	j_gene	CDR3aa	CDR3nt
NA	TRBV29-1	TRBD1	15	TRBJ1-1	CSVDRSGQVNTEAFF	TGCAGCGTGGACCGCAGCGGACAGGTGAACACTGAAGCTTTCTTT
NA	TRBV5-1	TRBD2	16	TRBJ2-3	CASSFPSGRAGDTQYF	TGCGCCAGCAGTTTTCCTAGCGGGAGGGCCGGTGATACGCAGTATTTT
once	TRBV6-1	NA	14	TRBJ1-1	CASSRSGVNTEAFF	TGTGCCAGCAGTCGCTCCGGAGTGAACACTGAAGCTTTCTTT
NA	TRBV28	NA	13	TRBJ1-2	CASSPTPRWGYTF	TGTGCCAGCAGCCCAACCCCACGGTGGGGCTACACCTTC
NA	TRBV18	NA	13	TRBJ2-3	CASSPLSSDTQYF	TGTGCCAGCTCACCATTATCGTCGGATACGCAGTATTTT
NA	TRBV6-5	NA	15	TRBJ1-6	CASSWGGTYNSPLHF	TGTGCCAGCAGTTGGGGGGGGACCTATAATTCACCCCTCCACTTT
NA	TRBV7-9	NA	13	TRBJ1-1	CASSLDMNTEAFF	TGTGCCAGCAGTCTTGACATGAACACTGAAGCTTTCTTT
NA	TRBV5-1	TRBD1	15	TRBJ2-1	CASSPGGFSYNEQFF	TGCGCCAGCAGCCCAGGGGGTTTCTCCTACAATGAGCAGTTCTTC
NA	TRBV5-6	TRBD2	16	TRBJ2-1	CASSRTSGYSYNEQFF	TGTGCCAGCAGTCGGACTAGCGGTTACTCCTACAATGAGCAGTTCTTC
NA	TRBV19	TRBD1	16	TRBJ2-3	CASSISGQLSTDTQYF	TGTGCCAGTAGTATTTCGGGACAGTTAAGCACAGATACGCAGTATTTT
NA	TRBV24-1	NA	15	TRBJ2-1	CATSDAGQGSNEQFF	TGTGCCACCAGTGATGCAGGGCAGGGGAGTAATGAGCAGTTCTTC
NA	TRBV4-1	NA	12	TRBJ2-1	CASSHVYNEQFF	TGCGCCAGCAGCCACGTCTACAATGAGCAGTTCTTC
NA	TRBV28	TRBD1	17	TRBJ1-5	CASRSTGTGRSNQPQHF	TGTGCCAGCAGATCAACGGGGACAGGTCGCAGCAATCAGCCCCAGCATTTT
NA	TRBV19	TRBD2	15	TRBJ2-1	CASSPLAGGPHEQFF	TGTGCCAGTAGCCCCCTAGCGGGAGGGCCCCATGAGCAGTTCTTC
NA	TRBV2	NA	15	TRBJ1-1	CASSEEGFMNTEAFF	TGTGCCAGCAGTGAGGAGGGGTTCATGAACACTGAAGCTTTCTTT
NA	TRBV15	TRBD1	15	TRBJ1-3	CATSRDRAAGNTIYF	TGTGCCACCAGCAGGGACAGGGCAGCTGGAAACACCATATATTTT
NA	TRBV7-2	TRBD2	15	TRBJ2-7	CASSLAGLAGAEQYF	TGTGCCAGCAGCTTAGCAGGGCTAGCGGGAGCCGAGCAGTACTTC
NA	TRBV7-6	TRBD1	16	TRBJ1-6	CASSLIGTGESSPLHF	TGTGCCAGCAGCTTAATTGGGACAGGGGAGAGTTCACCCCTCCACTTT
NA	TRBV19	NA	13	TRBJ2-7	CASSQGDWREQYF	TGTGCCAGTAGTCAGGGGGACTGGCGGGAGCAGTACTTC
once	TRBV3-1/TRBV3-2	NA	13	TRBJ2-1	CASTRTPGNEQFF	TGTGCCAGCACCCGTACACCAGGCAATGAGCAGTTCTTC
NA	TRBV5-4	TRBD1	15	TRBJ1-6	CASSLRTGDDSPLHF	TGTGCCAGCAGCTTGCGAACAGGGGACGATTCACCCCTCCACTTT
NA	TRBV3-1/TRBV3-2	NA	15	TRBJ2-7	CASSYGGFSSYEQYF	TGTGCCAGCAGCTACGGGGGATTTTCGTCCTACGAGCAGTACTTC
NA	TRBV15	NA	17	TRBJ2-3	CATSRDQGTGGADTQYF	TGTGCCACCAGCAGAGATCAGGGGACGGGAGGAGCAGATACGCAGTATTTT
few	TRBV5-1	NA	14	TRBJ1-2	CASSLQEANYGYTF	TGCGCCAGCAGCCTCCAGGAGGCTAACTATGGCTACACCTTC
NA	TRBV2	TRBD2	14	TRBJ2-7	CASSEGGGYPEQYF	TGTGCCAGCAGTGAAGGGGGAGGGTACCCCGAGCAGTACTTC
NA	TRBV3-1/TRBV3-2	TRBD1	14	TRBJ1-3	CASRGTDHGNTIYF	TGTGCCAGCCGTGGGACAGACCATGGAAACACCATATATTTT
NA	TRBV18	NA	15	TRBJ1-1	CASSPSERAGTEAFF	TGTGCCAGCTCACCCTCGGAAAGGGCGGGCACTGAAGCTTTCTTT
NA	TRBV7-2	TRBD1	17	TRBJ1-3	CASSRRDRGYSGNTIYF	TGTGCCAGCAGCCGCCGGGACAGGGGATACTCTGGAAACACCATATATTTT
NA	TRBV2	NA	14	TRBJ2-4	CASTRTVAKNIQYF	TGTGCCAGCACGAGGACTGTAGCCAAAAACATTCAGTACTTC
NA	TRBV7-6	TRBD2	16	TRBJ2-1	CASSLVIPSGKGEQFF	TGTGCCAGCAGCTTAGTGATCCCTAGCGGGAAAGGTGAGCAGTTCTTC
NA	TRBV3-1/TRBV3-2	TRBD2	16	TRBJ2-2	CASSRGLAGVSGELFF	TGTGCCAGCAGCCGAGGACTAGCGGGGGTCTCCGGGGAGCTGTTTTTT
NA	TRBV6-5	NA	15	TRBJ1-3	CASSYQGGLRNTIYF	TGTGCCAGCAGTTACCAGGGAGGTTTACGAAACACCATATATTTT
NA	TRBV6-5	NA	14	TRBJ2-7	CASSPGYASYEQYF	TGTGCCAGCAGTCCAGGGTATGCCTCTTACGAGCAGTACTTC
NA	TRBV28	TRBD1	15	TRBJ1-4	CASSLVGQGAGKLFF	TGTGCCAGCAGTTTGGTGGGGCAGGGGGCTGGAAAACTGTTTTTT
NA	TRBV28	NA	15	TRBJ2-7	CASSPWGEATYEQYF	TGTGCCAGCAGCCCTTGGGGGGAGGCCACCTACGAGCAGTACTTC
NA	TRBV15	TRBD1	13	TRBJ1-6	CATAGTANSPLHF	TGTGCCACCGCAGGGACAGCAAATTCACCCCTCCACTTT
NA	TRBV27	NA	15	TRBJ1-5	CASSSGDYSNQPQHF	TGTGCCAGCAGTTCAGGGGATTATAGCAATCAGCCCCAGCATTTT
NA	TRBV18	NA	15	TRBJ2-2	CASSPDRAGIGELFF	TGTGCCAGCTCACCGGACCGGGCGGGTATCGGGGAGCTGTTTTTT
NA	TRBV7-8	TRBD1	12	TRBJ2-7	CASTRGPSRMYF	TGTGCCAGCACCAGGGGGCCCTCTCGAATGTACTTC
NA	TRBV7-9	NA	16	TRBJ2-1	CASRNENSVGYNEQFF	TGTGCCAGCAGAAACGAAAATAGCGTGGGATACAATGAGCAGTTCTTC
few	TRBV28	NA	15	TRBJ2-7	CASSLLSGPKSEQYF	TGTGCCAGCAGTTTATTATCTGGTCCTAAGTCCGAGCAGTACTTC
NA	TRBV29-1	TRBD1	13	TRBJ1-5	CSGATGVNQPQHF	TGCAGCGGAGCCACAGGGGTCAATCAGCCCCAGCATTTT
NA	TRBV27	TRBD1	15	TRBJ1-5	CASSLGQGDNQPQHF	TGTGCCAGCAGCCTCGGACAGGGGGACAATCAGCCCCAGCATTTT
NA	TRBV5-5	TRBD1	16	TRBJ1-2	CASSLAATGQSYGYTF	TGTGCCAGCAGCTTGGCCGCCACGGGACAGAGCTATGGCTACACCTTC
NA	TRBV5-1	NA	16	TRBJ1-2	CASSLGRRSYHYGYTF	TGCGCCAGCAGCTTGGGACGGAGGTCCTATCACTATGGCTACACCTTC
NA	TRBV29-1	NA	13	TRBJ2-3	CSVSTGAPDTQYF	TGCAGCGTCTCGACAGGAGCCCCGGATACGCAGTATTTT
NA	TRBV5-1	TRBD2	15	TRBJ2-1	CASSFTSGLQGEQFF	TGCGCCAGCAGCTTTACTAGCGGACTACAAGGTGAGCAGTTCTTC
NA	TRBV27	NA	13	TRBJ2-7	CASSIAPGYEQYF	TGTGCCAGCAGCATCGCCCCGGGTTACGAGCAGTACTTC
once	TRBV19	TRBD1	15	TRBJ2-1	CASSETGGRGNEQFF	TGTGCCAGTAGTGAGACAGGGGGCCGAGGGAATGAGCAGTTCTTC
NA	TRBV5-1	TRBD1	14	TRBJ1-1	CASSFTGVNTEAFF	TGCGCCAGCAGCTTTACAGGGGTGAACACTGAAGCTTTCTTT
NA	TRBV28	NA	12	TRBJ1-1	CASSLRGYEAFF	TGTGCCAGCAGTTTACGAGGGTATGAAGCTTTCTTT
NA	TRBV5-5	TRBD1	14	TRBJ1-2	CASAGTGISYGYTF	TGTGCCAGCGCCGGGACAGGAATAAGCTATGGCTACACCTTC
NA	TRBV5-4	NA	15	TRBJ1-1	CASSAQGVWQTEAFF	TGTGCCAGCAGCGCACAAGGGGTTTGGCAAACTGAAGCTTTCTTT
NA	TRBV29-1	TRBD2	14	TRBJ2-3	CSVGLAGNTDTQYF	TGCAGCGTTGGTCTAGCGGGGAACACAGATACGCAGTATTTT
NA	TRBV29-1	NA	12	TRBJ2-7	CSVEDNSYEQYF	TGCAGCGTTGAGGACAATTCCTACGAGCAGTACTTC
NA	TRBV30	TRBD2	14	TRBJ2-3	CAWGSGGSTDTQYF	TGTGCCTGGGGGAGCGGGGGGAGCACAGATACGCAGTATTTT
NA	TRBV7-9	TRBD1	16	TRBJ1-6	CASSWDPGQGNSPLHF	TGTGCCAGCAGCTGGGATCCGGGACAGGGTAATTCACCCCTCCACTTT
NA	TRBV2	TRBD1	15	TRBJ1-2	CASSELAGGQGGYTF	TGTGCCAGCAGTGAATTGGCAGGCGGACAGGGTGGCTACACCTTC
once	TRBV19	NA	12	TRBJ1-5	CASGGVGQPQHF	TGTGCCAGTGGAGGGGTGGGTCAGCCCCAGCATTTT
once	TRBV7-9	NA	14	TRBJ1-4	CASSLSAAEKKLFF	TGTGCCAGCAGCTTATCCGCGGCGGAAAAAAAACTGTTTTTT